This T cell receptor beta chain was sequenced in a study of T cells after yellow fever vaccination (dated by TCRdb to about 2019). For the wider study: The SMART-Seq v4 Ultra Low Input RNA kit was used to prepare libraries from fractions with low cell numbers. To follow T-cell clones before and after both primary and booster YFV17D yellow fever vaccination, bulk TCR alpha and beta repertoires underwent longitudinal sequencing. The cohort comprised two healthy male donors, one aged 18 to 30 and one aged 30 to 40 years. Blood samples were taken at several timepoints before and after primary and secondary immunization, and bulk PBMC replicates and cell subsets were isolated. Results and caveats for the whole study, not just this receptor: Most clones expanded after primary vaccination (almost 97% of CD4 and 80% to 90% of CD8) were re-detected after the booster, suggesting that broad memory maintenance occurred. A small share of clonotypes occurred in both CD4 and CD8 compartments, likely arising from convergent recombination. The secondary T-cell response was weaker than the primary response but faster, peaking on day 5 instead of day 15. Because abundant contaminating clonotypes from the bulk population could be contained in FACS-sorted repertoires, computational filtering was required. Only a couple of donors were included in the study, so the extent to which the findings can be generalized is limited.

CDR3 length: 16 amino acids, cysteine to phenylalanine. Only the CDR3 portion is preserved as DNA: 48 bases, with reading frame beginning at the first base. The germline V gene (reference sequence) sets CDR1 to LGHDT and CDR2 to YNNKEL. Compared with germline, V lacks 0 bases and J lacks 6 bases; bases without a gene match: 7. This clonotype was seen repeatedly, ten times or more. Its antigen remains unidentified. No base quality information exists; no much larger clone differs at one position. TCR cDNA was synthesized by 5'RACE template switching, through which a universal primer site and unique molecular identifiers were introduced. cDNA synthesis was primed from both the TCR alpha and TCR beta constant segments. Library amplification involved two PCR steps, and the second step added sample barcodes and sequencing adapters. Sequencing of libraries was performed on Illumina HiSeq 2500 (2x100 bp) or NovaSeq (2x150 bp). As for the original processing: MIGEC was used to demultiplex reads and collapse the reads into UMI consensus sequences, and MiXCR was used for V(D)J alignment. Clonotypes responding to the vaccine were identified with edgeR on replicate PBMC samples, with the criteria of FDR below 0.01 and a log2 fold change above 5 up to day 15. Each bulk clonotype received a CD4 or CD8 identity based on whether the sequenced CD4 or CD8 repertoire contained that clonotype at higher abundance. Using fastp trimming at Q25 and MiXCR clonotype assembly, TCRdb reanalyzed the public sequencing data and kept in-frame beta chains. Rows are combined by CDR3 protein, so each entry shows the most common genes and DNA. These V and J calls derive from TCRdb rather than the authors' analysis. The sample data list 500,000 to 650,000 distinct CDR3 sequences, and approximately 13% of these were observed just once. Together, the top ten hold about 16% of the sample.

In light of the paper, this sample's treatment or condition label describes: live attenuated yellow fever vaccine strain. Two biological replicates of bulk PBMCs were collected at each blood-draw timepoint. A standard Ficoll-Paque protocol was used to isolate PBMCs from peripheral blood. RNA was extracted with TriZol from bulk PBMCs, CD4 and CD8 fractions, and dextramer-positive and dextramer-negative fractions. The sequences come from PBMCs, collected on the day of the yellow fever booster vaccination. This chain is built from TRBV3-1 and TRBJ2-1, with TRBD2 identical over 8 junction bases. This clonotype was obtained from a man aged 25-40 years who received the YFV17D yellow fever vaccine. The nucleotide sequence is TGTGCCAGCAGCCAAGAATGGACGGGAGGGCGCAATGAGCAGTTCTTC. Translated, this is CASSQEWTGGRNEQFF.